This T cell receptor (beta chain) was captured by sequencing in a study of cytomegalovirus exposure and HLA in healthy donors. Study in general: The early release's HLA-typed donors yielded approximately 81 million unique TCRs.

Whole-study findings and limits: A highly shared variant cluster was judged a likely technical artifact. Later analysis demonstrated an association between a missense DCLRE1C variant and TCR beta V- and J-gene trimming.

This CDR3 is 13 amino acids long. The germline CDR1 and CDR2 sequences are MNHEY and SMNVEV (reference sequence). V was trimmed by 2 bases and J by 7 bases, leaving 9 bases between them. A note on this clone: The antigen is not known.

PCR amplification relied on 60 Vbeta primers (plus 13 Jbeta primers). Clones were sequenced by immunoSEQ multiplex PCR, and TCRdb holds only the in-frame ones, with some missing. The table shows 120,000 or so clones, with more than 65% occurring only once. The TCR sequence derives from a woman between 18 and 29 years old in good health and CMV-seronegative. The V and J genes are TRBV27 and TRBJ2-1, with a tentative D call TRBD2 (6 bases). The sequenced sample consisted of PBMCs. CDR3 nucleotides: TGTGCCAGCAGTTTAACTAGCTCTAATGAGCAGTTCTTC. It translates to CASSLTSSNEQFF.